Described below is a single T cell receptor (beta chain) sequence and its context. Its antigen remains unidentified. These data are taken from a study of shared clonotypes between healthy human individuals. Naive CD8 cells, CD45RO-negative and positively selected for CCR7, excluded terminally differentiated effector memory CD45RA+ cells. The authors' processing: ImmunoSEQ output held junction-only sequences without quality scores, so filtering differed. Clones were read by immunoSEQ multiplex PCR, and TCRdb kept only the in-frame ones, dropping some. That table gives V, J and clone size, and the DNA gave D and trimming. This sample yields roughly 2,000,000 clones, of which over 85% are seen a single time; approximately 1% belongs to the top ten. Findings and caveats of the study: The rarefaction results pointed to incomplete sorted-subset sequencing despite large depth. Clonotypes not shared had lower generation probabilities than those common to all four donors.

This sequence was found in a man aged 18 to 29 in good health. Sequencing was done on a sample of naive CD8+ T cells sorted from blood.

The chain's CDR3 is CASSSNRGQQPQHF. The DNA of the CDR3 is TGTGCCAGCAGTAGTAACAGGGGGCAACAGCCCCAGCATTTT. The chain uses TRBV2 and TRBJ1-5; TRBD1 aligns across 9 bases. The CDR3 is 14 residues long. Trimming took 5 bases from V and 7 from J; bases not matched to a gene: 6. Per germline, CDR1 SNHLY and CDR2 FYNNEI.